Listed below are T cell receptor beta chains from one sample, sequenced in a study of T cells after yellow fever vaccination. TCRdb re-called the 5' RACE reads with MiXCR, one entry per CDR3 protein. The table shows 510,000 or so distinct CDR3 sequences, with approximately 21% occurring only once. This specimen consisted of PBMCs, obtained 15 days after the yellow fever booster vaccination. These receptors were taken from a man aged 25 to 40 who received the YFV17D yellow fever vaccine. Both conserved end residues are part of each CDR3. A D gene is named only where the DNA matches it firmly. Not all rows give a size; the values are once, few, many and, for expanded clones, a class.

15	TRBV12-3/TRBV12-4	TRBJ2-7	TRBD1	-	TGTGCCAGCAGTCGACCGGGACAGGGGCGCTACGAGCAGTACTTC	CASSRPGQGRYEQYF
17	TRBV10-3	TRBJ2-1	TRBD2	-	TGTGCCATCAGTGAGTCGACTAGCGGATTACCTTACAATGAGCAGTTCTTC	CAISESTSGLPYNEQFF
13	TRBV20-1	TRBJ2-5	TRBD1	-	TGCAGTGCTAGATTGACAGGGGTAGAGACCCAGTACTTC	CSARLTGVETQYF
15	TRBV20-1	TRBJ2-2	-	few	TGCAGTGCTAGCACGGGACTCCCAGTTACCGGGGAGCTGTTTTTT	CSASTGLPVTGELFF
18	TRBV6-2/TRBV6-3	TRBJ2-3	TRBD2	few	TGTGCCAGCAGCCACGGACTAGCGGACCGCTTTTACACAGATACGCAGTATTTT	CASSHGLADRFYTDTQYF
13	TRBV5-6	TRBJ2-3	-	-	TGTGCCAGCAGCTTCGGGACCACAGATACGCAGTATTTT	CASSFGTTDTQYF
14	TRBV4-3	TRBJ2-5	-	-	TGCGCCAGCAGCCCTTCACAGGGTTTCGAGACCCAGTACTTC	CASSPSQGFETQYF
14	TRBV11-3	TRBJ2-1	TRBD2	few	TGTGCCAGCAGCTTAACCGGGACTAACAATGAGCAGTTCTTC	CASSLTGTNNEQFF
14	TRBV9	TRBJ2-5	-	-	TGTGCCAGCAGCGTATCTGGGTCGCAGGAGACCCAGTACTTC	CASSVSGSQETQYF
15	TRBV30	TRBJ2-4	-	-	TGTGCCTGGAGTGTAACCGGGTTTGCCAAAAACATTCAGTACTTC	CAWSVTGFAKNIQYF
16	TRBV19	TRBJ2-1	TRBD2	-	TGTGCCAGTAGTATTAGGTTCGAGAGCGGGACTGATGAGCAGTTCTTC	CASSIRFESGTDEQFF
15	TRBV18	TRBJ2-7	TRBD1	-	TGTGCCAGCTCTCCAGGGACAGGGCGCTTCTACGAGCAGTACTTC	CASSPGTGRFYEQYF
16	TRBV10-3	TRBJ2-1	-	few	TGTGCCATCGGAGCGGGGACCGGGCAGGGGTTGAGTGAGCAGTTCTTC	CAIGAGTGQGLSEQFF
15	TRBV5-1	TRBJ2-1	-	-	TGCGCCAGCAGCTTGCTCCAGGGTGGTTGGAATGAGCAGTTCTTC	CASSLLQGGWNEQFF
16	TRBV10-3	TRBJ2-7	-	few	TGTGCCATCCGCCCGGCAACAGGACAAGGGAACTACGAGCAGTACTTC	CAIRPATGQGNYEQYF
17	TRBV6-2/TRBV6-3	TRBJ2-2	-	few	TGTGCCAGCAGTGACCGCAGGGGACACTACTTGATCGGGGAGCTGTTTTTT	CASSDRRGHYLIGELFF
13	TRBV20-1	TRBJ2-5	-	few	TGCAGTGCCGCCGTGGCCCACCAAGAGACCCAGTACTTC	CSAAVAHQETQYF
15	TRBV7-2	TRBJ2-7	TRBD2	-	TGTGCCAGCAGCTTAGATGTAGCGGGGGCCTACGAGCAGTACTTC	CASSLDVAGAYEQYF
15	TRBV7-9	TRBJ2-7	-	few	TGTGCCAGCAGCTTTTGGGTGGGAGTGAACTACGAGCAGTACTTC	CASSFWVGVNYEQYF
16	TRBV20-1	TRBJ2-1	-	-	TGCAGTGCCGACCGCCCCGCTAGTTCCTCATACAATGAGCAGTTCTTC	CSADRPASSSYNEQFF
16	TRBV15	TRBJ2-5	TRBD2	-	TGTGCCACCAGCAGAGGGGGACTAGCGGCCCAAGAGACCCAGTACTTC	CATSRGGLAAQETQYF
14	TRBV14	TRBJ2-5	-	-	TGTGCCAGCAGCCAAGTAGGGGGAAGAGAGACCCAGTACTTC	CASSQVGGRETQYF
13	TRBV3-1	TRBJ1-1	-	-	TGTGCCAGCAGCCAAGATTGGGGGGGTGCTGCTTTCTTT	CASSQDWGGAAFF
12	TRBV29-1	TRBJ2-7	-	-	TGCAGCGTTGGCGCTGGCCGCCTCGAGCAGTACTTC	CSVGAGRLEQYF
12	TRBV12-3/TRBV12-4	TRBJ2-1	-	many	TGTGCCAGCAGCTTAGCCTACAATGAGCAGTTCTTC	CASSLAYNEQFF
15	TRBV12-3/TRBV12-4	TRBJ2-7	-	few	TGTGCCAGCAGTTTAGCGGATGGGATTAGTTACGAGCAGTACTTC	CASSLADGISYEQYF
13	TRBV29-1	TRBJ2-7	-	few	TGCAGCGTTGCCCCTAGCGCTCCCAGCGAGCAGTACTTC	CSVAPSAPSEQYF
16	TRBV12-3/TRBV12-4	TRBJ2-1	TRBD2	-	TGTGCCAGCAGTTTAATAGCGGGTAGGTCCTACAATGAGCAGTTCTTC	CASSLIAGRSYNEQFF
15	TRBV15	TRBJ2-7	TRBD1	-	TGTGCCACCAGCAGGTCCCGGGACAGGCCCTACGAGCAGTACTTC	CATSRSRDRPYEQYF
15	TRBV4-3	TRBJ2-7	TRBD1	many	TGCGCCAGCAGCCATTCCGGGACAGGGGACTACGAGCAGTACTTC	CASSHSGTGDYEQYF
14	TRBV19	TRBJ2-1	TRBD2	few	TGTGCCAGTAGTGCGGGGGGCGGGAGAAATGAGCAGTTCTTC	CASSAGGGRNEQFF
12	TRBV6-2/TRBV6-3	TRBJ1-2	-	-	TGTGCCAGCACGCAGGGTTGGTATGGCTACACCTTC	CASTQGWYGYTF
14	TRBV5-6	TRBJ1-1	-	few	TGTGCCAGCAGCTTTGGACAGCTGAACACTGAAGCTTTCTTT	CASSFGQLNTEAFF
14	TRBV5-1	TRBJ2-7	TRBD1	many	TGCGCCAGCAGCTTCGGGACAGGGTCCTACGAGCAGTACTTC	CASSFGTGSYEQYF
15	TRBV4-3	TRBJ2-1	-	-	TGCGCCAGCAGCCAAGGGCAGGGACGGGACAATGAGCAGTTCTTC	CASSQGQGRDNEQFF
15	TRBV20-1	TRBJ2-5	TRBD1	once	TGCAGTGCTAGCCCCGGGACAGGGAATGAAGAGACCCAGTACTTC	CSASPGTGNEETQYF
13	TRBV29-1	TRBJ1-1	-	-	TGCAGCGTTGGGATAAAGGGGTCAACTGAAGCTTTCTTT	CSVGIKGSTEAFF
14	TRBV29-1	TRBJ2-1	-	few	TGCAGCGGGACTACTATTGGGGGATACAATGAGCAGTTCTTC	CSGTTIGGYNEQFF
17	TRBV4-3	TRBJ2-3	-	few	TGCGCCAGCAGCCAAGCTGGGGGACGCCGGAGCACAGATACGCAGTATTTT	CASSQAGGRRSTDTQYF
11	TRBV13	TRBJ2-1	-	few	TGTGCCAGCACCATGGCGGGTGAGCAGTTCTTC	CASTMAGEQFF
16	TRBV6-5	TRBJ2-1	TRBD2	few	TGTGCCAGCAGATACAGCGGGAGGCCCCCCTACAATGAGCAGTTCTTC	CASRYSGRPPYNEQFF
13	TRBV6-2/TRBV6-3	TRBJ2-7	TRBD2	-	TGTGCCAGCAGTTCAGCGGGGTACTACGAGCAGTACTTC	CASSSAGYYEQYF
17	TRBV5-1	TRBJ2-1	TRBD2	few	TGCGCCAGCAGCTTGGCGAGGGGCGGGAGATCCTACAATGAGCAGTTCTTC	CASSLARGGRSYNEQFF
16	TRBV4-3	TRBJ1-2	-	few	TGCGCCAGCAGCCAAGAGATAGGCAGAAATAACTATGGCTACACCTTC	CASSQEIGRNNYGYTF
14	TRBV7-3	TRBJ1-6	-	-	TGTGCCAGCAGCTTAAGGGGGGATGGCTCACCCCTCCACTTT	CASSLRGDGSPLHF